The clone carrying this TCR beta chain appeared many times. The source of the sample is a study of CD8 T cells in ankylosing spondylitis. CDR3 length: 14 residues. V shed 4 bases and J shed 2 bases, with 10 bases lying between them. The V gene's germline CDR1 is ENHRY and CDR2 SYGVKD. TCRdb re-called the 5' RACE reads through MiXCR, storing one row per CDR3 protein. Among roughly 120,000 distinct CDR3 sequences listed, roughly an eighth were seen once. The sample consisted of blood, either unsorted or a sorted T cell fraction (not recorded which). This receptor was identified in a female donor with ankylosing spondylitis or in good health (not recorded which). The rearrangement uses TRBV10-3 and TRBJ2-3, with D uncertain. CDR3 loop: CAISGNRDTDTQYF. As DNA, the CDR3 is TGTGCCATCAGTGGGAACAGAGACACAGATACGCAGTATTTT.